The 8 T cell receptor beta chains presented below share a single source sample, sequenced in a study of T cell clones after liver transplantation. Using immunoSEQ multiplex PCR, the repertoire was profiled, and TCRdb retains in-frame clones only, with some absent. Of 98,000 or so clones listed, 75% to 85% are singletons. The sample was CD4+ T cells from blood, taken before liver transplant. Receptors were obtained from a human donor who received a liver transplant.

The chain employs TRBV11-3 and TRBJ2-3, with TRBD1 identical over 7 bases. CDR1 is SGHNT and CDR2 is YENEEA in the germline V gene. CDR3 size: 16 residues. Germline trimming cut 1 base from V and 0 bases from J; bases unmatched to any gene: 4. CDR3 DNA sequence: TGTGCCAGCAGCTTAGGAACAGGGGCTAGCACAGATACGCAGTATTTT. Its protein product is CASSLGTGASTDTQYF.

The rearrangement joins TRBV6-4 to TRBJ2-1, with D possibly called TRBD1 or TRBD2 (5 bases each). The CDR3 is 16 amino acids. Trimming pared 4 bases from V and 7 bases from J, leaving 20 bases between. Germline V gene data show CDR1 as MRHNA and CDR2 as SNTAGT. Written as DNA, the CDR3 is TGTGCCAGCAGTGTGCTAGCCGGGGCATCATCAAATGAGCAGTTCTTC. Protein sequence: CASSVLAGASSNEQFF.

The gene calls are TRBV18 and TRBJ1-4, with 7 bases that match TRBD1. The CDR3 consists of 14 residues. Looked up from germline, CDR1 is KGHSH and CDR2 is LQKENI. With V trimmed by 5 bases and J by 5 bases, 5 bases remained unmatched. CDR3 sequence (DNA): TGTGCCAGCTCAAAGACAGGGAGGAATGAAAAACTGTTTTTT. Amino acid sequence: CASSKTGRNEKLFF.

V is TRBV7-3 and J is TRBJ2-1, with D maybe TRBD1 (6 bases). This CDR3 comprises 15 residues. The V and J ends lost 6 bases and 4 bases respectively, with 16 bases between them. From germline, CDR1 is SGHTA and CDR2 FQGTGA. CDR3 nucleotide sequence: TGTGCCAGCAGTCCCGGTGGCAGGGGATACAATGAGCAGTTCTTC. This translates into CASSPGGRGYNEQFF.

The CDR3: CASSLSGGELFF. Here the CDR3 DNA reads TGTGCCAGCAGCCTAAGTGGCGGGGAGCTGTTTTTT. This chain joins TRBV11-2 and TRBJ2-2; D gene uncertain. This CDR3 is built from 12 residues. CDR1 SGHAT and CDR2 FQNNGV come from the germline V gene. V was trimmed by 5 bases and J by 7 bases, leaving 8 bases between them.

This rearrangement joins TRBV7-2 to TRBJ2-6, with D unclear. Germline V lookup: CDR1 SGHTA, CDR2 FQGNSA. Trimming pared 5 bases from V and 1 base from J, leaving 9 bases between. The CDR3 extends over 15 amino acids. This chain's CDR3 is CASSPELSGANVLTF. The CDR3 DNA sequence: TGTGCCAGCAGCCCTGAACTTTCTGGGGCCAACGTCCTGACTTTC.

Many counts were recorded for this clone. The chain is built from TRBV18 and TRBJ1-2; 7 bases line up with TRBD1. J was trimmed by 7 bases and V by 3 bases; bases with no gene match: 11. Germline V lookup: CDR1 KGHSH, CDR2 LQKENI. The CDR3 is 15 amino acids. The CDR3 DNA reads TGTGCCAGCTCACCCAGGACGACAGGGTTTTCTGGCTACACCTTC. It encodes CASSPRTTGFSGYTF.

The chain carries TRBV6-5 and TRBJ2-1; possibly TRBD2 for D (6 bases). The CDR3 is made up of 14 amino acids. Trimming stripped 0 bases from V and 9 bases from J, with 12 bases between. The germline CDR1 and CDR2 sequences are MNHEY and SVGAGI. The CDR3 DNA reads TGTGCCAGCAGTTACTCAGCGGGTTTTGGTGAGCAGTTCTTC. Its translation: CASSYSAGFGEQFF.